The present TCR beta chain was sequenced within a study of T cells in Graves' hyperthyroidism and ophthalmopathy. Notes on the study in general: Blood also held most thyroid clonotypes expanded beyond 0.001.

On this clonotype: Its antigen is still unknown.

V lost 6 bases and J lost 3; bases outside the gene matches: 15. The CDR3 loop spans 16 amino acids. The V gene's germline CDR1 is DFQATT and CDR2 SNEGSKA (reference sequence). Hyperthyroidism in the patients, aged 18 to 65, was newly diagnosed and under 2 months in duration. Exclusions: uncontrolled infection, other autoimmune disease, pregnancy, lactation. Using RNA transcripts as the source, TCR beta CDR3 regions were amplified. The HTBI primer set drove a first-round RT-PCR of the TCR CDR3. TCRdb analysed the multiplex PCR reads with MiXCR anew, one entry per CDR3 protein. The data contain around 580,000 distinct CDR3 sequences, 46% of them seen just once; the ten biggest clones take up around 7.7%.

Sequencing was carried out using peripheral blood or thyroid tissue (not recorded which). This receptor was obtained from a woman between 18 and 30 years old with Graves' hyperthyroidism. The V and J genes are TRBV20-1 and TRBJ2-7, with 9 bases lining up with TRBD2. CDR3 nucleotide sequence: TGCAGTGCCCTACCTCCCCCGGGACTAGCCCACTACGAGCAGTACTTC. As protein: CSALPPPGLAHYEQYF.